This T cell receptor (beta chain) was found in a study of blood T cells in healthy people across ages (dated by TCRdb to about 2015). Regarding the study in general: In model experiments, roughly one uniquely barcoded TCR beta cDNA molecule per two T cells was captured by template switching. The study measured age-related changes in TCR beta repertoire diversity using deep sequencing normalized with unique cDNA molecular identifiers. Donors were grouped into four age groups: young (average approximately 16 years), middle-aged (roughly 38), aged (around 56) and long-lived (about 82). To avoid experimental bias, donors of different ages were distributed randomly across sequencing lanes. Using the same blood draw, the study looked at two additional independent replicas of 1 million unique cDNA reads for two donors, one aged 18 to 30 and the other aged 80 or older.

CDR1 and CDR2 are read off the germline V gene (reference sequence) as DFQATT and SNEGSKA. The CDR3 numbers 13 residues from cysteine through phenylalanine. Only the CDR3 region is kept as DNA, spanning 39 bases read in frame from base 1. Trimming at the junction amounts to 1 base on V and 0 bases on J, and the germline ends lie 7 bases apart. Donors were 30 to 45 systemically healthy Caucasian individuals from Russia aged roughly 6 to 90 years. Approximately 9 milliliters of peripheral blood were collected from each donor into EDTA-treated Vacutainer tubes. PBMCs were isolated by Ficoll-Paque density-gradient centrifugation, with at least 7 million obtained per sample. Total RNA, at least 5.5 micrograms per sample, was extracted from PBMCs with Trizol reagent. For every donor, flow cytometry on a PBMC aliquot measured the percentage of naive CD45RAhigh/CD27high T cells. To prepare the library, 5' RACE was applied. Reads for this sample came from an Illumina HiSeq 2500. A second PCR of roughly 7 to 11 cycles was run with a J-beta primer mix and a sample-barcoded 5' primer. A template-switch 5' adaptor carrying 12 random nucleotides introduced a unique molecular identifier onto each TCR beta cDNA molecule. Each sample yielded at least 3 million CDR3-containing paired-end reads. The Mint cDNA synthesis kit, primed by a TRBC-specific oligonucleotide, was used to synthesize first-strand cDNA from all RNA. Following uracil-DNA glycosylase treatment, a first 18-cycle PCR with universal primers M1SS and BC2_uni_R was performed on all cDNA. The authors' analysis ran thus. For normalization, 1 million high-quality reads were randomly selected from each sample, with every read carrying a distinct molecular identifier. Reads with shared molecular identifiers were discarded instead of being binned into consensus sequences. MiTCR, with a Q25 quality threshold and the strictest error-elimination algorithm, was used for CDR3 identification, clonotype clustering and error correction. A nonparametric unseen species model using Euler transformation provided a lower-bound estimate of total TCR beta diversity. TCRdb reprocessed the public reads (quality trimming at Q25 with fastp, clone calling with MiXCR) and kept in-frame beta chains. Each entry merges the rows of one CDR3 protein and shows their most common DNA and genes. The authors' filters were not applied to this entry. For this sample the table gives over 300,000 distinct CDR3 sequences, of which roughly half were detected only once. Under 65% of the sample is taken by the ten largest.

In its sample, this clonotype was seen a few times. Its antigen is not yet known. No base qualities exist here, and no much larger clone lies one base off it. Overall study results and their limits: The long-lived group showed more naive CD4+ T cells, fewer expanded clones and increased TCR diversity than the aged group, suggesting age selection. Since profiling was done on bulk unsorted PBMCs, naive and antigen-experienced compartments could not be conclusively compared. There was a strong correlation between observed TCR beta diversity and the percentage of naive T cells measured by flow cytometry. Because the CMV infection status of the donors was unknown, age-related changes in expanded clonotypes may potentially have been confounded. As age increased, observed TCR beta diversity per million T cells dropped in a roughly linear way, and a significant reduction was already evident by age roughly 40. Total diversity estimates from one million sequenced T cells were considered lower bounds and underestimates.

This receptor was identified in a man aged 55-75 years in good health. The sequenced sample was blood. The sequence is built from TRBV20-1 and TRBJ2-7; there is no confident call for the D gene. The DNA sequence is as follows: TGCAGTGCTAGAGGATGGGACTCCTACGAGCAGTACTTC. The translation is CSARGWDSYEQYF.